The next 26 T cell receptor beta chains were all read from a single sample in a study of shared clonotypes between healthy human individuals. The assay was immunoSEQ multiplex PCR, and TCRdb's table has in-frame clones only and misses some. Of roughly 700,000 clones in the sample, around 67% were seen once. Sequenced: memory CD4+ T cells sorted from blood. Sample subset: CD45RA-negative fraction. These receptors were obtained from a woman in her 30s in good health.

At least ten counts were recorded for this clone. Other DNA sequences within the sample encode an identical CDR3. The rearrangement uses TRBV27 and TRBJ2-5; 9 nucleotides align to TRBD1. The CDR3 extends over 13 amino acids. The germline V gene encodes CDR1 MNHEY and CDR2 SMNVEV (reference sequence). The trim removed 6 bases at V and 4 bases at J, leaving 3 bases unmatched. For the CDR3, the DNA is TGTGCCAGCAGACTGACAGGGGGAGAGACCCAGTACTTC. This translates into CASRLTGGETQYF.

To note about this clone: This same CDR3 is encoded by further DNA sequences in the sample. The chain employs TRBV7-2 and TRBJ2-5; 8 nucleotides align to TRBD2. The CDR3 loop spans 14 amino acids. Trimming removed 5 bases from V and 5 bases from J; junction bases left unmatched: 7. Looked up from germline, CDR1 is SGHTA and CDR2 is FQGNSA. The CDR3 region has the DNA TGTGCCAGCAGCCCGCGGACTAGCAGGGAGACCCAGTACTTC. This sequence encodes CASSPRTSRETQYF.

This clone was observed a single time. V gene TRBV25-1 combines with J gene TRBJ2-2, with D maybe TRBD2 (6 bases). The CDR3 is 15 amino acids. V lost 3 bases and J 2 bases, leaving 10 bases between the germline ends. Germline CDR1 MGHDK, CDR2 SYGVNS. CDR3 protein: CASSEEGTNTGELFF. The CDR3 bases are TGTGCCAGCAGTGAGGAGGGGACCAACACCGGGGAGCTGTTTTTT.

V usage is TRBV5-1 and J usage is TRBJ1-2; D ambiguous. V was pared by 1 base and J by 6 bases, with 7 bases between. CDR3 length: 12 residues. Germline V gives CDR1 SGHRS, CDR2 YFSETQ. This CDR3 is CASSLSGDGYTF. CDR3 nucleotide sequence: TGCGCCAGCAGCTTGTCCGGGGATGGCTACACCTTC.

In DNA, the CDR3 is TGTGCCAGCTCCGGGAGCAATCAGCCCCAGCATTTT. Translation gives CASSGSNQPQHF. The V call is TRBV18, the J call TRBJ1-5; D gene uncertain. V was trimmed by 6 bases and J by 1 base, leaving 4 bases between them. Germline V gene sequence: CDR1 KGHSH, CDR2 LQKENI. CDR3 length: 12 amino acids.

DNA of the CDR3: TGTGCCAGCAGGAGGGGACTAGCGGGTTCCTACGAGCAGTACTTC. It translates to CASRRGLAGSYEQYF. The V and J genes are TRBV28 and TRBJ2-7, with 12 bases that match TRBD2. The CDR3 consists of 15 residues. The germline CDR1 and CDR2 sequences are MDHEN and SYDVKM. Unmatched junction bases numbered 4, after V lost 6 bases and J lost 1 base. The variable domain in full, completed from reference TRBV28 and TRBJ2-7, reads DVKVTQSSRYLVKRTGEKVFLECVQDMDHENMFWYRQDPGLGLRLIYFSYDVKMKEKGDIPEGYSVSREKKERFSLILESASTNQTSMYLCASRRGLAGSYEQYFGPGTRLTVT.

This clone was picked up a small number of times. This chain links TRBV28 with TRBJ2-3; 8 bases are a match to TRBD2. CDR3 length equals 15 residues. The V and J ends lost 2 bases and 6 bases, in that order; junction bases with no gene match: 7. Per germline, CDR1 MDHEN and CDR2 SYDVKM. CDR3 sequence (DNA): TGTGCCAGCAGTTTAGCACTAGCGGTCCGGGATACGCAGTATTTT. It specifies CASSLALAVRDTQYF.

This chain joins TRBV14 and TRBJ2-2; D gene uncertain. The CDR3 consists of 15 residues. The germline CDR1 and CDR2 sequences are SGHDN and FVKESK. Trimming cost V 6 bases and J 1 base, with 12 bases left between them. CDR3 sequence: CASSRVAGNTGELFF. In nucleotides, the CDR3 is TGTGCCAGCAGTCGAGTCGCAGGGAACACCGGGGAGCTGTTTTTT.

This sequence joins TRBV30 and TRBJ1-5; possible D gene TRBD1, 6 bases. Germline lookup yields CDR1 GTSNPN and CDR2 SVGIG (reference sequence). Trimming shortened V by 3 bases and J by 9 bases, and 12 bases separated the two germline ends. There are 12 residues in the CDR3. CDR3 region: CAWRDSLGPQHF. The CDR3 nucleotides are TGTGCCTGGAGGGACAGTCTTGGGCCCCAGCATTTT.

The genes are TRBV28 and TRBJ1-1; unclear D gene. CDR1 and CDR2 from the germline V gene are MDHEN and SYDVKM. There are 15 residues in the CDR3. Trimming cost V 6 bases and J 0 bases, with 14 bases left between them. CDR3 sequence: CASSLRSALNTEAFF. CDR3 bases: TGTGCCAGCAGCCTAAGGTCCGCCCTGAACACTGAAGCTTTCTTT. Full variable domain (missing parts from reference TRBV28 and TRBJ1-1): DVKVTQSSRYLVKRTGEKVFLECVQDMDHENMFWYRQDPGLGLRLIYFSYDVKMKEKGDIPEGYSVSREKKERFSLILESASTNQTSMYLCASSLRSALNTEAFFGQGTRLTVV.

A remark on this clone: This clone may be a read error of a much larger clone one base away. In the same sample, other DNA sequences code for this CDR3. The chain has TRBV6-1 and TRBJ1-5; 9 nucleotides match TRBD1. V trimming: 6 bases; J trimming: 1 base; junction bases outside the gene matches: 1. Germline assignment: CDR1 MNHNS and CDR2 SASEGT. The CDR3 contains 14 residues. The CDR3 spells CASRDRGSNQPQHF. DNA of the CDR3: TGTGCCAGCAGGGACAGGGGAAGCAATCAGCCCCAGCATTTT.

J is TRBJ2-2 and V is TRBV6-4; no clear D gene. V gave up 8 bases and J gave up 2 bases, with 12 bases separating them. Germline lookup yields CDR1 MRHNA and CDR2 SNTAGT. The CDR3 is 14 amino acids. The CDR3 loop reads CASSQSDNTGELFF. The DNA of the CDR3 is TGTGCCAGCTCTCAAAGCGATAACACCGGGGAGCTGTTTTTT.

The V call is TRBV27, the J call TRBJ2-7, with D perhaps TRBD1 (6 bases). The germline V and J ends were trimmed by 6 bases and 5 bases, with 17 bases remaining between them. The V gene's germline CDR1 is MNHEY and CDR2 SMNVEV (reference sequence). The CDR3 covers 14 residues. CDR3: CASRSTGLIHEQYF. The DNA for the CDR3 is TGTGCCAGCAGATCAACAGGGCTTATCCACGAGCAGTACTTC.

This chain uses TRBV10-1 with TRBJ2-2, with a weak D call TRBD2 (6 bases). This CDR3 has 16 residues. V was shortened by 10 bases and J by 6 bases, with 24 bases between the two germline ends. In germline, CDR1 is WNHNN, CDR2 SYGVQD (reference sequence). CDR3 DNA: TGCGCCACCTCCTCTGGGGACTTCGGTTTTCCCGGGGAGCTGTTTTTT. Translated, it gives CATSSGDFGFPGELFF.

The V and J genes are TRBV7-2 and TRBJ1-2; D unclear. Per the germline V gene, CDR1 is SGHTA and CDR2 is FQGNSA. CDR3 length: 14 residues. Trimming removed 4 bases from V and 0 bases from J, with 9 bases in between. CDR3 region: CASSSYLTNYGYTF. For the CDR3, the DNA is TGTGCCAGCAGCTCTTATTTGACTAACTATGGCTACACCTTC.

This clone was found a few times. CDR3 protein: CASNHRTSGSLDTQYF. In DNA form, the CDR3 reads TGTGCCAGTAACCACCGGACTAGCGGGAGTTTAGATACGCAGTATTTT. The chain uses TRBV19 and TRBJ2-3, with 13 bases matching TRBD2. The CDR3 has 16 amino acids. The junction had 9 bases not matched to a gene; V was cut back by 7 bases and J by 5 bases. Germline-derived CDR1 and CDR2 are LNHDA and SQIVND (reference sequence).

This chain joins TRBV5-1 and TRBJ2-2, with a tentative D call TRBD1 (6 bases). Trimming left V 8 bases short and J 5 bases short, with 16 bases between. This CDR3 is 14 amino acids long. In germline, CDR1 is SGHRS, CDR2 YFSETQ. The CDR3 spells CASTEQGMTGELFF. CDR3 DNA: TGCGCCAGTACAGAGCAGGGGATGACCGGGGAGCTGTTTTTT.

The rearrangement joins TRBV6-1 to TRBJ1-4, with TRBD1 as a possible D gene (6 bases). This CDR3 region has 14 residues. The ends were cut back, 3 bases at V and 5 bases at J, with 10 bases in the middle. Germline V gene lookup returns CDR1 MNHNS and CDR2 SASEGT. The CDR3 DNA is TGTGCCAGCAGTGATTTAGGGGGGAATGAAAAACTGTTTTTT. This translates into CASSDLGGNEKLFF.

J is TRBJ2-7 and V is TRBV2; 14 bases agree with TRBD2. The CDR3 length is 17 residues. The V segment lost 1 base and the J segment 4 bases; nucleotides outside the gene matches: 6. CDR1 and CDR2 (germline): SNHLY, FYNNEI. CDR3 in amino acids: CASSEGGLAGVYYEQYF. CDR3 DNA: TGTGCCAGCAGTGAAGGGGGACTAGCGGGAGTGTATTACGAGCAGTACTTC.

The chain links TRBV6-5 to TRBJ1-3; D is unclear. Trimming pared 4 bases from V and 4 bases from J, leaving 14 bases between. CDR1 is MNHEY, CDR2 SVGAGI, per germline. CDR3 length: 15 residues. The CDR3 DNA is TGTGCCAGCAGTTCGACCGAGGACGTGGGAAACACCATATATTTT. Its protein product is CASSSTEDVGNTIYF.

The V gene is TRBV7-9, the J gene TRBJ1-5; 7 nucleotides align to TRBD1. The CDR3 consists of 14 residues. The V gene's germline CDR1 is SEHNR and CDR2 FQNEAQ (reference sequence). With 5 bases clipped from V and 7 bases from J, the junction kept 8 bases outside the gene matches. In nucleotides, the CDR3 is TGTGCCAGCAGCCAACAGGGGTCGGGCCAGCCCCAGCATTTT. As protein: CASSQQGSGQPQHF.

This clone showed up just once. A far larger clone is off by one base, so a read error is likely. This chain joins TRBV5-1 and TRBJ1-5; D is ambiguous. The CDR3 sequence is 14 residues long. The ends were cut back, 4 bases at V and 1 base at J, with 9 bases in the middle. CDR1 is SGHRS, CDR2 YFSETQ, per germline. DNA of the CDR3: TGCGCCAGCAGCCAAGATGAGAGCAATCAGCCCCAGCATTTT. It is translated as CASSQDESNQPQHF.

This clone was observed a few times. The J gene is TRBJ1-5, the V gene TRBV7-9; D not certain. This CDR3 spans 14 amino acids. The V gene's germline CDR1 is SEHNR and CDR2 FQNEAQ (reference sequence). V shed 3 bases and J shed 0 bases, with 6 bases lying between them. The CDR3 here is CASSLGYSNQPQHF. CDR3 sequence (DNA): TGTGCCAGCAGCTTGGGTTATAGCAATCAGCCCCAGCATTTT.

This clone was counted between two and nine times. The sample holds other DNA sequences that translate to the same CDR3. The CDR3 DNA sequence: TGTGCCAGTAGCCGACAGGGTATCAATGAGCAGTTCTTC. Translating gives CASSRQGINEQFF. This chain links TRBV19 with TRBJ2-1; 7 nucleotides match TRBD1. The CDR3 is 13 residues long. Germline V lookup: CDR1 LNHDA, CDR2 SQIVND (reference sequence). With 6 bases clipped from V and 6 bases from J, the junction kept 5 bases outside the gene matches. Looking up the rest from reference TRBV19 and TRBJ2-1 gives the full variable domain: DGGITQSPKYLFRKEGQNVTLSCEQNLNHDAMYWYRQDPGQGLRLIYYSQIVNDFQKGDIAEGYSVSREKKESFPLTVTSAQKNPTAFYLCASSRQGINEQFFGPGTRLTVL.

The chain couples TRBV7-9 to TRBJ1-1; D perhaps matches TRBD1 (6 bases). Germline values: CDR1 SEHNR, CDR2 FQNEAQ (reference sequence). The CDR3 runs 14 residues. V was trimmed by 5 bases and J by 1 base, leaving 11 bases between them. This chain's CDR3 is CASSAGTTNTEAFF. Here the CDR3 DNA reads TGTGCCAGCAGCGCAGGGACAACGAACACTGAAGCTTTCTTT.

The genes are TRBV28 and TRBJ1-5; maybe TRBD1 (5 bases). This CDR3 spans 15 amino acids. The germline V gene encodes CDR1 MDHEN and CDR2 SYDVKM. Trimming stripped 4 bases from V and 7 bases from J, with 17 bases between. The CDR3 reads CASSSPGGMGQPQHF. CDR3 nucleotides: TGTGCCAGCAGTTCCCCTGGGGGGATGGGCCAGCCCCAGCATTTT.